This T cell receptor (beta chain) comes out of a study of blood T cell repertoires in COVID-19. About the research overall: The United States, Italy and Spain were the sources of the acute and convalescent COVID-19 samples.

Clones were sequenced by immunoSEQ multiplex PCR, and TCRdb holds only the in-frame ones, with some missing. The top ten clones hold roughly 1.2% of a sample with about 380,000 clones, more than 70% of them seen once. Participant age was roughly 18 to 89 years, and participants resided in fewer than 30 US areas. Participants had their cohort set by participant-reported clinical history. The source material was PBMCs or T cells enriched from blood (not recorded which). The sequence derives from a woman younger than 35 who had recovered from COVID-19.

CDR3: CASSFIGRGPRTYEQYF. The CDR3 DNA reads TGTGCCAGTAGTTTTATAGGGAGGGGACCTCGAACCTACGAGCAGTACTTC. The chain employs TRBV19 and TRBJ2-7, with 7 bases fitting TRBD2. The CDR3 totals 17 residues. Trimming removed 5 bases from V and 2 bases from J; junction bases left unmatched: 15. Germline V gives CDR1 LNHDA, CDR2 SQIVND (reference sequence).